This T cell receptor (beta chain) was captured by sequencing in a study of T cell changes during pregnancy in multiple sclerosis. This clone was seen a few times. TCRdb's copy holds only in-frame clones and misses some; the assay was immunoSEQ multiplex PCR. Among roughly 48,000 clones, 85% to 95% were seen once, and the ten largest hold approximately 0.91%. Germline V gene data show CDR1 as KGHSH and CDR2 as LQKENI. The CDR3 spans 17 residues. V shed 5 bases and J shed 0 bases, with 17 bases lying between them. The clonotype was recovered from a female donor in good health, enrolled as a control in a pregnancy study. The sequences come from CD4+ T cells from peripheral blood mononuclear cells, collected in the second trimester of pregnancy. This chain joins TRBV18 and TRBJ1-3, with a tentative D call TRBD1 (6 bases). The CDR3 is CASSATTGTFSGNTIYF. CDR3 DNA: TGTGCCAGCTCAGCTACTACCGGGACATTCTCTGGAAACACCATATATTTT. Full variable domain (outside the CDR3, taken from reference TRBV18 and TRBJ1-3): NAGVMQNPRHLVRRRGQEARLRCSPMKGHSHVYWYRQLPEEGLKFMVYLQKENIIDESGMPKERFSAEFPKEGPSILRIQQVVRGDSAAYFCASSATTGTFSGNTIYFGEGSWLTVV.